Shown below are 23 T cell receptor beta chains from a single sample sequenced in a study of blood T cell repertoires in COVID-19. Assay: immunoSEQ multiplex PCR; the TCRdb copy retains only in-frame clones and omits some. This sample has about 150,000 clones; approximately 90% occur once, and the top ten carry approximately 2.4%. What was sequenced was peripheral blood. The receptors were gathered from a woman in her seventies with acute or convalescent COVID-19.

This sequence joins TRBV5-6 and TRBJ2-2, with TRBD2 identical over 10 bases. Germline V gene sequence: CDR1 SGHDT, CDR2 YYEEEE. The CDR3 covers 15 residues. The junction had 2 bases not matched to a gene; V was cut back by 1 base and J by 5 bases. In DNA, the CDR3 is TGTGCCAGCAGCTTGAGTAGCGGGGGGACCGGGGAGCTGTTTTTT. Its protein product is CASSLSSGGTGELFF.

Details on this clone: This specimen includes other DNA sequences encoding the same CDR3. The gene calls are TRBV6-5 and TRBJ2-3; D is ambiguous. V lost 2 bases and J 2 bases, leaving 8 bases between the germline ends. Germline values: CDR1 MNHEY, CDR2 SVGAGI. The CDR3 length is 14 residues. DNA of the CDR3: TGTGCCAGCAGTTACGATAGAAACACAGATACGCAGTATTTT. The encoded protein is CASSYDRNTDTQYF.

Only a few counts were recorded for this clone. The gene calls are TRBV19 and TRBJ1-6, with a weak D call TRBD1 (6 bases). Per the germline V gene, CDR1 is LNHDA and CDR2 is SQIVND (reference sequence). The CDR3 spans 14 residues. The germline V and J ends were trimmed by 4 bases and 7 bases, with 11 bases remaining between them. CDR3 coding DNA: TGTGCCAGTAGTACTCGACAGGTGAATTCACCCCTCCACTTT. Translation gives CASSTRQVNSPLHF.

CDR3 DNA: TGTGCCACCAGCAGTTTACGACAGGGGATCTACGAGCAGTACTTC. This encodes CATSSLRQGIYEQYF. V and J are TRBV15 and TRBJ2-7; 8 nucleotides agree with TRBD1. The V and J ends lost 3 bases and 3 bases, in that order; junction bases with no gene match: 7. The CDR3 consists of 15 residues. The V gene's germline CDR1 is LNHNV and CDR2 YYDKDF (reference sequence).

This clone was detected once. V usage is TRBV19 and J usage is TRBJ1-2, with 11 bases matching TRBD1. The CDR3 length is 14 residues. J gave up 4 bases and V 6 bases, and 4 bases lay outside the gene matches. Germline-derived CDR1 and CDR2 are LNHDA and SQIVND (reference sequence). The CDR3 region has the DNA TGTGCCAGTAGCCAAGGACAGGGGGCCTATGGCTACACCTTC. Translated: CASSQGQGAYGYTF.

The chain links TRBV11-2 to TRBJ2-5; D unresolved. Germline values: CDR1 SGHAT, CDR2 FQNNGV. This CDR3 comprises 14 residues. V was trimmed by 1 base and J by 1 base, leaving 7 bases between them. The CDR3 coding sequence is TGTGCCAGCAGCTTAGTTGGCTCCCAAGAGACCCAGTACTTC. Its translation: CASSLVGSQETQYF.

The gene calls are TRBV4-3 and TRBJ1-5; D gene uncertain. This CDR3 comprises 15 residues. CDR1 is LGHNA and CDR2 is YSLEER in the germline V gene. V lost 0 bases to trimming and J lost 3 bases, with 9 bases between them. The CDR3 loop is CASSQDLLFNQPQHF. CDR3 bases: TGCGCCAGCAGCCAAGATTTACTGTTCAATCAGCCCCAGCATTTT.

J is TRBJ2-1 and V is TRBV20-1; 10 nucleotides match TRBD2. V dropped 3 bases and J dropped 7; count of bases not matched to a gene: 9. Germline V CDR1 and CDR2: DFQATT, SNEGSKA (reference sequence). The CDR3 length is 15 residues. The CDR3 reads CSASASGGYGNEQFF. Here the CDR3 DNA reads TGCAGTGCTAGTGCTAGCGGGGGTTATGGGAATGAGCAGTTCTTC.

This rearrangement joins TRBV5-6 to TRBJ1-3; no firm D call. Trimming removed 5 bases at V and 4 bases at J, with 10 bases between. The CDR3 is 13 residues long. CDR1 and CDR2 from the germline V gene are SGHDT and YYEEEE. CDR3 amino acids: CASRFREGNTIYF. The DNA for the CDR3 is TGTGCCAGCAGGTTCCGGGAAGGAAACACCATATATTTT.

This chain joins TRBV7-9 and TRBJ2-3; 9 bases are shared with TRBD2. The V segment lost 1 base and the J segment 4 bases; nucleotides outside the gene matches: 0. Germline loops: CDR1 SEHNR, CDR2 FQNEAQ (reference sequence). CDR3 length: 14 amino acids. Here the CDR3 reads CASSLGGGADTQYF. CDR3 coding DNA: TGTGCCAGCAGCTTAGGCGGGGGGGCAGATACGCAGTATTTT.

The rearrangement links TRBV20-1 to TRBJ1-2; D remains ambiguous. The CDR3 sequence is 13 residues long. Germline-derived CDR1 and CDR2 are DFQATT and SNEGSKA (reference sequence). The V end was cut by 3 bases, the J end by 6 bases, with 14 bases between. CDR3 amino acids: CSASALRQDGYTF. The DNA for the CDR3 is TGCAGTGCTAGTGCATTAAGACAAGATGGCTACACCTTC.

This chain links TRBV7-9 with TRBJ1-3; a weak D match, TRBD1 (5 bases). Germline CDR1 reads SEHNR; CDR2 reads FQNEAQ (reference sequence). The length of the CDR3 is 16 residues. With 2 bases removed from V and 4 bases from J, the gap between germline ends came to 15 bases. Here the CDR3 reads CASSLSPAGWGNTIYF. The CDR3 DNA follows: TGTGCCAGCAGCTTAAGTCCGGCAGGGTGGGGAAACACCATATATTTT.

The V gene is TRBV3-1 (or the pseudogene TRBV3-2), the J gene TRBJ1-5; D may be TRBD1 (5 bases). The CDR3 has 16 residues. CDR1 is LGHDT, CDR2 YNNKEL, per germline (reference sequence). With 1 base removed from V and 5 bases from J, the gap between germline ends came to 15 bases. This CDR3 reads CASSQGGAAGYQPQHF. The CDR3 DNA reads TGTGCCAGCAGCCAAGGGGGCGCGGCAGGGTATCAGCCCCAGCATTTT.

The genes are TRBV30 and TRBJ2-1; the match to TRBD1 covers 7 bases. CDR3 length: 12 residues. In germline, CDR1 is GTSNPN, CDR2 SVGIG (reference sequence). V gave up 5 bases and J gave up 11 bases; unmatched junction bases: 9. The CDR3 reads CAWGRTGEKQFF. CDR3 nucleotide sequence: TGTGCCTGGGGGAGAACAGGGGAAAAGCAGTTCTTC. The full variable domain, with the rest looked up from reference TRBV30 and TRBJ2-1, is SQTIHQWPATLVQPVGSPLSLECTVEGTSNPNLYWYRQAAGRGLQLLFYSVGIGQISSEVPQNLSASRPQDRQFILSSKKLLLSDSGFYLCAWGRTGEKQFFGPGTRLTVL.

This clone came up a few times. In the same sample, other DNA sequences code for this CDR3. The chain links TRBV11-2 to TRBJ1-5; 9 nucleotides match TRBD1. Germline V gives CDR1 SGHAT, CDR2 FQNNGV. Trimming at V came to 4 bases and at J to 6 bases, leaving 4 bases not matched to a gene. This CDR3 is 14 amino acids long. As DNA, the CDR3 is TGTGCCAGCAGCTCAACAGGGGGCGGTCAGCCCCAGCATTTT. It encodes CASSSTGGGQPQHF.

V is TRBV11-3 and J is TRBJ2-2; TRBD1 agrees at 9 bases. Unmatched junction bases numbered 4, after V lost 3 bases and J lost 5 bases. This CDR3 comprises 15 residues. Per the germline V gene, CDR1 is SGHNT and CDR2 is YENEEA. The CDR3 loop reads CASSFRDRATGELFF. CDR3 nucleotides: TGTGCCAGCAGCTTCCGGGACAGGGCGACCGGGGAGCTGTTTTTT.

V gene TRBV7-2 combines with J gene TRBJ1-5, with 10 bases that match TRBD1. Germline-derived CDR1 and CDR2 are SGHTA and FQGNSA. The J segment lost 0 bases and the V segment lost 3 bases, leaving 5 bases of the junction unmatched. The CDR3 contains 17 residues. CDR3 amino acids: CASSFKTGGNSNQPQHF. The CDR3 DNA sequence: TGTGCCAGCAGCTTCAAGACAGGGGGCAATAGCAATCAGCCCCAGCATTTT.

This clone is a singleton in its sample. The chain uses TRBV28 and TRBJ2-5, with D tentatively TRBD2 (7 bases). V lost 2 bases to trimming and J lost 0 bases, with 10 bases between them. CDR1 and CDR2 from the germline V gene are MDHEN and SYDVKM. The CDR3 totals 15 residues. The CDR3 DNA sequence: TGTGCCAGCAGTTTAGCGGGGGCCGACCAAGAGACCCAGTACTTC. Its translation: CASSLAGADQETQYF.

The CDR3 nucleotides read TGCGCCAGCAGACGGGACAGGGCAACTAATGAAAAACTGTTTTTT. Its protein product is CASRRDRATNEKLFF. The gene calls are TRBV4-1 and TRBJ1-4; 9 positions agree with TRBD1. This CDR3 is 15 amino acids long. Germline V gives CDR1 MGHRA, CDR2 YSYEKL. The V segment lost 6 bases and the J segment 0 bases; nucleotides outside the gene matches: 2.

This sequence joins TRBV19 and TRBJ1-6; 8 bases fit TRBD1. The CDR3 is 13 residues long. The ends lost 7 bases at V and 7 bases at J; junction bases unmatched: 3. The germline gives CDR1 LNHDA, CDR2 SQIVND (reference sequence). The CDR3 region is CASKGQANSPLHF. CDR3 nucleotide sequence: TGTGCCAGTAAGGGACAGGCCAATTCACCCCTCCACTTT.

V usage is TRBV14 and J usage is TRBJ2-7, with D maybe TRBD1 (6 bases). Trimming removed 4 bases at V and 5 bases at J, with 15 bases between. Germline V lookup: CDR1 SGHDN, CDR2 FVKESK. This CDR3 is 14 amino acids long. Here the CDR3 DNA reads TGTGCCAGCAGCCCAGTCAGGGGATCCAACGAGCAGTACTTC. Translated: CASSPVRGSNEQYF.

The chain couples TRBV19 to TRBJ2-7; 7 bases line up with TRBD1. The CDR3 contains 13 residues. Germline V gene data show CDR1 as LNHDA and CDR2 as SQIVND (reference sequence). V was pared by 3 bases and J by 6 bases, with 5 bases of the junction left unmatched. CDR3 residues: CASSMTGQGEQYV. CDR3 nucleotide sequence: TGTGCCAGTAGTATGACAGGGCAGGGCGAGCAGTACGTC.

The CDR3 reads CASSIDSPGQETQYF. CDR3 bases: TGTGCCAGTAGTATAGACTCCCCGGGGCAAGAGACCCAGTACTTC. The rearrangement uses TRBV19 and TRBJ2-5, with TRBD2 as a possible D gene (5 bases). CDR3 length: 15 residues. Between the trimmed V and J ends, which lost 0 bases and 2 bases, there was a span of 10 bases. From germline, CDR1 is LNHDA and CDR2 SQIVND (reference sequence).